A single sample is the source of the 27 T cell receptor beta chains below, sequenced in a study of beta chain features in type 1 diabetes. Points from the study as a whole: Moderate yet significant TCRB CDR3 shortening was seen in Type 1 diabetes patients in all four CD4+ subsets.

Antigens for these TCRs are unknown. The isolated RNA, all of it, was reverse transcribed, so expressed TCRB transcripts were what got sequenced. Using immunoSEQ multiplex PCR, the repertoire was profiled, and TCRdb retains in-frame clones only, with some absent. The repertoire includes more than 200,000 clones, roughly 17% of them detected once, and approximately 0.081% sits in the top ten. Specimen: naive CD4+ T cells from blood. The source of these receptors is a man under 40 with type 1 diabetes.

This clone occurred a few times. This chain connects TRBV29-1 to TRBJ2-5; tentatively, D is TRBD2 (5 bases). The J call is uncertain, as TRBJ2-7 better fits the DNA end. Germline values: CDR1 SQVTM, CDR2 ANQGSEA. The CDR3 loop spans 13 amino acids. CDR3 sequence: CSVEGADTYEQYF. The CDR3 nucleotides are TGCAGCGTTGAAGGAGCGGATACCTACGAGCAGTACTTC.

The chain is built from TRBV28 and TRBJ2-5, with D perhaps TRBD2 (6 bases). The V and J ends lost 8 bases and 5 bases respectively, with 15 bases between them. Looked up from germline, CDR1 is MDHEN and CDR2 is SYDVKM. CDR3 length: 13 residues. The CDR3 sequence is CASVEGGRETQYF. The CDR3 region has the DNA TGTGCCAGCGTGGAGGGAGGCCGGGAGACCCAGTACTTC.

The gene calls are TRBV13 and TRBJ2-4; D is perhaps TRBD2 (6 bases). This CDR3 is built from 16 residues. Germline assignment: CDR1 PRHDT and CDR2 FYEKMQ (reference sequence). The ends were cut back, 5 bases at V and 5 bases at J, with 19 bases in the middle. CDR3 loop: CASSQRGNIRQNIQYF. The CDR3 DNA is TGTGCCAGCAGCCAGCGCGGGAATATACGCCAAAACATTCAGTACTTC.

The J gene is TRBJ2-1, the V gene TRBV4-2, with TRBD2 matching over 8 bases. V gave up 5 bases and J gave up 7 bases; unmatched junction bases: 7. The CDR3 contains 14 residues. From germline, CDR1 is LGHNA and CDR2 YNFKEQ. The CDR3 spells CASSVSGRKNEQFF. DNA of the CDR3: TGTGCCAGCAGCGTAAGCGGGAGAAAGAATGAGCAGTTCTTC.

The chain uses TRBV18 and TRBJ2-5; 10 bases are shared with TRBD1. The J call could be wrong; TRBJ2-7 is a better fit for the DNA end. The V gene's germline CDR1 is KGHSH and CDR2 LQKENI. The CDR3 consists of 13 residues. CDR3 coding DNA: TGTGCCAGCGGGGGACAGGGGACAAACGAGCAGTACTTC. It encodes CASGGQGTNEQYF.

Only a few counts were recorded for this clone. This chain links TRBV4-3 with TRBJ2-5; D is undetermined. Deletions cut 1 base from V and 4 bases from J, with 7 bases between. Per germline, CDR1 LGHNA and CDR2 YSLEER. The CDR3 covers 13 residues. This CDR3 is CASSQVRRETQYF. DNA of the CDR3: TGCGCCAGCAGCCAAGTCAGACGAGAGACCCAGTACTTC.

This clone showed up just a few times. The chain is built from TRBV19 and TRBJ2-3; the D gene is possibly TRBD1 (6 bases). The germline gives CDR1 LNHDA, CDR2 SQIVND (reference sequence). The V gene lost 3 bases and the J gene lost 8 bases, with 15 bases spanning the gap. The CDR3 has 14 amino acids. CDR3 bases: TGTGCCAGTAGTATCCCTCAGGGGCTTGGTACGCAGTATTTT. This translates into CASSIPQGLGTQYF.

The rearrangement joins TRBV7-2 to TRBJ1-2; D call uncertain. Germline V gene sequence: CDR1 SGHTA, CDR2 FQGNSA. CDR3 length: 16 residues. V lost 0 bases, J lost 5 bases, and 16 bases lay in between. CDR3 DNA: TGTGCCAGCAGCTTAGCTGTTTTTAGCCAGAATTATGGCTACACCTTC. Translation: CASSLAVFSQNYGYTF.

This clone was seen only a few times. One junction end does not reproduce the germline sequence, and a read error may be involved. The rearrangement uses TRBV30 and TRBJ1-1, with TRBD1 identical over 7 bases. CDR3 length: 12 residues. The V gene's germline CDR1 is GTSNPN and CDR2 SVGIG (reference sequence). In DNA, the CDR3 is TGTGCGTGCGAGGGGGCCACCACATTCAGCCTCTTT. It encodes CACEGATTFSLF.

This clone has only a few counts. The chain couples TRBV5-4 to TRBJ1-3; D unresolved. Germline values: CDR1 SGHNT, CDR2 YYREEE (reference sequence). The V and J ends lost 4 bases and 4 bases respectively, with 9 bases between them. The CDR3 spans 13 residues. The DNA of the CDR3 is TGTGCCAGCAGCCCGACCCGAGGAAACACCATATATTTT. Translation: CASSPTRGNTIYF.

This sequence joins TRBV7-9 and TRBJ2-3; possibly TRBD2 for D (6 bases). Looked up from germline, CDR1 is SEHNR and CDR2 is FQNEAQ (reference sequence). CDR3 length: 14 amino acids. With 1 base removed from V and 5 bases from J, the gap between germline ends came to 10 bases. The chain's CDR3 is CASSLGIGGDTQYF. In nucleotides, the CDR3 is TGTGCCAGCAGCTTAGGCATCGGGGGAGATACGCAGTATTTT.

This chain's CDR3 is CASSRDVRSYEQYF. CDR3 nucleotide sequence: TGTGCCAGCAGTCGGGACGTTCGGAGCTACGAGCAGTACTTC. This chain joins TRBV27 and TRBJ2-7; D may match TRBD1 or TRBD2 (5 bases each). The CDR3 has 14 amino acids. CDR1 MNHEY and CDR2 SMNVEV come from the germline V gene (reference sequence). Trimming removed 5 bases at V and 3 bases at J, with 14 bases between.

The sample holds a few counts of this clone. The chain carries TRBV29-1 and TRBJ1-1; no definite D call. The length of the CDR3 is 14 residues. Germline CDR1 reads SQVTM; CDR2 reads ANQGSEA. Trimming left V 1 base short and J 3 bases short, with 12 bases between. The CDR3 is CSVEVPLAYTEAFF. CDR3 DNA: TGCAGCGTTGAAGTACCGCTTGCTTACACTGAAGCTTTCTTT.

This clone was recorded a few times. The chain carries TRBV4-2 and TRBJ2-1; possibly TRBD1 or TRBD2 for D (5 bases each). The V gene lost 1 base and the J gene lost 3 bases, with 10 bases spanning the gap. CDR3 length: 15 amino acids. Germline lookup yields CDR1 LGHNA and CDR2 YNFKEQ. CDR3 sequence reads: CASSQGDQDYNEQFF. Here the CDR3 DNA reads TGTGCCAGCAGCCAAGGGGACCAGGACTACAATGAGCAGTTCTTC.

This sequence joins TRBV28 and TRBJ2-2; D may be TRBD1 or TRBD2 (6 bases each). CDR3 size: 15 residues. Deletions cut 4 bases from V and 0 bases from J, with 9 bases between. Looked up from germline, CDR1 is MDHEN and CDR2 is SYDVKM. In DNA form, the CDR3 reads TGTGCCAGCAGTTCGGGGGCCGCGAACACCGGGGAGCTGTTTTTT. It yields the protein CASSSGAANTGELFF.

This clone was seen a handful of times. The rearrangement joins TRBV10-3 to TRBJ1-2; D gene ambiguous. Trimming took off 4 bases at V and 4 bases at J, with 7 bases between the two ends. The CDR3 totals 12 residues. Germline CDR1 and CDR2: ENHRY and SYGVKD. This CDR3 reads CAISGVSYGYTF. Here the CDR3 DNA reads TGTGCCATCAGTGGAGTCTCCTATGGCTACACCTTC.

This clone has only a few counts. The chain joins TRBV28 to TRBJ1-2; D not resolved. The germline CDR1 and CDR2 sequences are MDHEN and SYDVKM. The CDR3 length is 15 residues. V lost 3 bases and J 5 bases, leaving 16 bases between the germline ends. CDR3 protein: CASSLYSDRLYGYTF. CDR3 sequence (DNA): TGTGCCAGCAGTTTGTACAGCGACCGACTATATGGCTACACCTTC.

The DNA for the CDR3 is TGCGCCAGCAGCCAAACAGCGGCTGATACCTACGAGCAGTACTTC. Its translation is CASSQTAADTYEQYF. V and J are TRBV4-1 and TRBJ2-7; possible D gene TRBD2, 5 bases. CDR3 length equals 15 residues. From germline, CDR1 is MGHRA and CDR2 YSYEKL. V dropped 2 bases and J dropped 2 bases, with 13 bases sitting between them.

This clone has only a few counts. The CDR3 DNA reads TGTGCCACCAGCAGAGAATTGAGCAATGAGCAGTTCTTC. Translating it yields CATSRELSNEQFF. This chain connects TRBV15 to TRBJ2-1; D remains ambiguous. Trimming took 0 bases from V and 6 from J, leaving 6 bases between them. Looked up from germline, CDR1 is LNHNV and CDR2 is YYDKDF (reference sequence). The length of the CDR3 is 13 residues.

In this sample, this clone turned up a few times. This chain connects TRBV4-1 to TRBJ1-1, with a weak D call TRBD1 (6 bases). Trimming stripped 3 bases from V and 4 bases from J, with 12 bases between. Germline V gene lookup returns CDR1 MGHRA and CDR2 YSYEKL. CDR3 length: 14 residues. This CDR3 is CASSHFEGGTEAFF. CDR3 nucleotide sequence: TGCGCCAGCAGCCATTTTGAGGGGGGCACTGAAGCTTTCTTT.

As to this clone: At one boundary the junction diverges from the germline segment, which might be a read error. CDR3 loop: CSASKREGWLF. The DNA for the CDR3 is TGCAGTGCTTCCAAGCGGGAGGGTTGGCTCTTC. The chain couples TRBV20-1 to TRBJ2-1, with 10 bases lining up with TRBD2. CDR3 length: 11 amino acids. The germline V gene has CDR1 DFQATT and CDR2 SNEGSKA (reference sequence).

The chain has TRBV5-1 and TRBJ1-5; possibly TRBD1 for D (6 bases). Germline assignment: CDR1 SGHRS and CDR2 YFSETQ. There are 15 residues in the CDR3. V was pared by 5 bases and J by 2 bases, with 14 bases between. The CDR3 region has the DNA TGCGCCAGCAGTACAGGGATGGCGGGCAATCAGCCCCAGCATTTT. Translating gives CASSTGMAGNQPQHF.

This clone has only a few counts. The chain has TRBV5-6 and TRBJ2-5; 7 positions agree with TRBD2. The V gene end was trimmed by 0 bases and the J gene end by 0 bases; junction bases not matched to a gene: 8. The CDR3 runs to 17 residues. CDR1 and CDR2 from the germline V gene are SGHDT and YYEEEE. CDR3 region: CASSLAGLAANQETQYF. In DNA form, the CDR3 reads TGTGCCAGCAGCTTGGCAGGCCTAGCGGCCAACCAAGAGACCCAGTACTTC.

This clone was observed a few times. V usage is TRBV5-4 and J usage is TRBJ2-3, with D uncertain. This CDR3 is built from 14 residues. V dropped 3 bases and J dropped 2 bases, with 10 bases sitting between them. CDR1 is SGHNT and CDR2 is YYREEE in the germline V gene (reference sequence). The CDR3 bases are TGTGCCAGCAGCTCTAGGGAATCCACAGATACGCAGTATTTT. Its translation: CASSSRESTDTQYF. The whole variable domain, filled in from reference TRBV5-4 and TRBJ2-3, reads ETGVTQSPTHLIKTRGQQVTLRCSSQSGHNTVSWYQQALGQGPQFIFQYYREEENGRGNFPPRFSGLQFPNYSSELNVNALELDDSALYLCASSSRESTDTQYFGPGTRLTVL.

This clone was recorded a few times. This chain connects TRBV10-3 to TRBJ2-2, with D unclear. The germline CDR1 and CDR2 sequences are ENHRY and SYGVKD. Between the trimmed V and J ends, which lost 4 bases and 3 bases, there was a span of 12 bases. The CDR3 spans 15 residues. For the CDR3, the DNA is TGTGCCATCAGTGGCGGCTCCATATACACCGGGGAGCTGTTTTTT. Translating gives CAISGGSIYTGELFF.

The gene calls are TRBV7-8 and TRBJ1-5; possibly TRBD1 for D (5 bases). Trimming took off 0 bases at V and 3 bases at J, with 9 bases between the two ends. Germline V gives CDR1 SGHVS, CDR2 FQNEAQ. There are 15 residues in the CDR3. CDR3 nucleotides: TGTGCCAGCAGCTTAGCGGCCAGGGACAATCAGCCCCAGCATTTT. Encoded protein: CASSLAARDNQPQHF.

This clone was found a few times. V is TRBV7-3 and J is TRBJ2-1; tentative D call: TRBD1 (5 bases). Trimming removed 6 bases at V and 2 bases at J, with 14 bases between. There are 15 residues in the CDR3. The germline gives CDR1 SGHTA, CDR2 FQGTGA. The chain's CDR3 is CASRWGLTPYNEQFF. The CDR3 DNA follows: TGTGCCAGCAGGTGGGGCCTCACTCCCTACAATGAGCAGTTCTTC.